Listed below are T cell receptor beta chains from one sample, sequenced in a study of T cells in Graves' hyperthyroidism and ophthalmopathy. TCRdb re-derived calls from the multiplex PCR reads in MiXCR, one entry per CDR3 protein. This table holds 600,000 or so distinct CDR3 sequences, 35% to 55% found once. The source material was peripheral blood or thyroid tissue (not recorded which). These receptor sequences come from a woman in her late teens or twenties with Graves' hyperthyroidism. The CDR3 runs from the conserved cysteine through the conserved F or W. A D gene is named only where the DNA matches it firmly. The size entry is marked missing in some rows and otherwise reads once, few, many or a size class.

v_call,j_call,clone_size,d_call,cdr3_aa,cdr3_nt
TRBV15,TRBJ2-2,many,TRBD2,CATSRSASGTNTGELFF,TGTGCCACCAGCAGATCTGCTAGCGGGACGAACACCGGGGAGCTGTTTTTT
TRBV29-1,TRBJ1-1,many,-,CSVAGVDTEAFF,TGCAGCGTTGCGGGGGTAGACACTGAAGCTTTCTTT
TRBV25-1,TRBJ1-3,-,-,CASPPLQIDSGNTIYF,TGTGCCAGCCCTCCCCTACAGATAGACTCTGGAAACACCATATATTTT
TRBV2,TRBJ2-5,-,TRBD2,CASRIREGYQETQYF,TGTGCCAGCAGAATCAGGGAGGGGTACCAAGAGACCCAGTACTTC
TRBV19,TRBJ1-2,-,TRBD1,CASRKQGATFGYTF,TGTGCCAGCAGAAAACAGGGGGCGACTTTTGGCTACACCTTC
TRBV7-8,TRBJ1-5,many,TRBD1,CASSLAQGADQPQHF,TGTGCCAGCAGCTTAGCGCAGGGGGCGGATCAGCCCCAGCATTTT
TRBV15,TRBJ2-2,many,-,CATSSRQGIGELFF,TGTGCCACCAGCAGCCGCCAGGGAATCGGGGAGCTGTTTTTT
TRBV20-1,TRBJ1-4,few,TRBD1,CSARDSRDEKLFF,TGCAGTGCGCGGGACAGCAGGGATGAAAAACTGTTTTTT
TRBV19,TRBJ2-5,-,-,CASSSDREPQETQYF,TGTGCCAGTAGTAGCGACAGAGAACCTCAAGAGACCCAGTACTTC
TRBV24-1,TRBJ1-5,many,-,CATSDLRLRGHF,TGTGCCACCAGTGATTTGAGACTCCGGGGACATTTT
TRBV2,TRBJ2-5,few,-,CASMVTLQETQYF,TGTGCCAGCATGGTAACCCTTCAAGAGACCCAGTACTTC
TRBV7-9,TRBJ1-1,medium-sized,-,CASSLGREAFF,TGTGCCAGCAGCTTGGGCCGGGAAGCTTTCTTT
TRBV10-3,TRBJ2-5,-,TRBD1,CAINRQGAQLETQYF,TGTGCCATCAATCGACAGGGGGCGCAGCTAGAGACCCAGTACTTC
TRBV11-1,TRBJ2-5,-,TRBD2,CASSSRTSGSGRETQYF,TGTGCCAGCAGCTCGAGGACTAGCGGGAGTGGAAGAGAGACCCAGTACTTC
TRBV20-1,TRBJ2-5,-,TRBD1,CSASPRGLGSVGPSETQYF,TGCAGTGCTAGCCCCAGGGGGCTCGGGAGTGTGGGACCTTCGGAGACCCAGTACTTC
TRBV7-9,TRBJ1-1,-,TRBD1,CASSSGQGSGNTEAFF,TGTGCCAGCAGCTCCGGACAGGGCTCTGGAAACACTGAAGCTTTCTTT
TRBV7-8,TRBJ2-7,-,TRBD1,CASQRRDRLRGEQYF,TGTGCCAGCCAGAGACGGGACAGATTAAGGGGCGAGCAGTACTTC
TRBV5-1,TRBJ2-5,-,-,CASSLELEGETQYF,TGCGCCAGCAGCTTGGAGTTGGAGGGAGAGACCCAGTACTTC
TRBV7-9,TRBJ1-6,few,TRBD1,CASSLTGQEEPNSPLHF,TGTGCCAGCAGCCTCACGGGACAGGAAGAACCGAATTCACCCCTCCACTTT
TRBV6-5,TRBJ2-7,-,-,CASSYVGSLNEQYF,TGTGCCAGCAGTTACGTCGGGAGCTTAAACGAGCAGTACTTC
TRBV9,TRBJ1-2,many,-,CASSVQENGYTF,TGTGCCAGCAGCGTCCAGGAGAATGGCTACACCTTC
TRBV2,TRBJ1-5,-,-,CASRWDLNQPQHF,TGTGCCAGTAGATGGGACTTAAATCAGCCCCAGCATTTT
TRBV7-2,TRBJ2-1,once,TRBD2,CASSLKSGSFYNEQFF,TGTGCCAGCAGCTTAAAAAGCGGGAGCTTCTACAATGAGCAGTTCTTC
TRBV29-1,TRBJ2-7,-,-,CSVDQGVVEQYF,TGCAGCGTTGACCAAGGGGTGGTCGAGCAGTACTTC
TRBV2,TRBJ1-6,once,-,CASSELGGEGDNSPLHF,TGTGCCAGCAGTGAATTGGGGGGGGAAGGGGATAATTCACCCCTCCACTTT
TRBV20-1,TRBJ2-7,few,-,CSAEDQYSYEQYF,TGCAGTGCCGAAGACCAATACTCCTACGAGCAGTACTTC
TRBV5-1,TRBJ1-5,few,TRBD1,CASSLWGGQDSNQPQHF,TGCGCCAGCAGCTTATGGGGGGGACAGGATAGCAATCAGCCCCAGCATTTT
TRBV30,TRBJ1-1,-,-,CAWSVPGTEAFF,TGTGCCTGGAGTGTACCCGGTACTGAAGCTTTCTTT
TRBV29-1,TRBJ2-7,many,-,CSVGEYEQYF,TGCAGCGTTGGAGAGTACGAGCAGTACTTC
TRBV11-1,TRBJ1-5,-,TRBD1,CASSLGSGTDSNQPQHF,TGTGCCAGCAGCTTAGGGTCCGGGACAGATAGCAATCAGCCCCAGCATTTT
TRBV10-3,TRBJ2-7,-,-,CASSYKAGPYEQYF,TGTGCCAGCAGTTATAAGGCAGGGCCCTACGAGCAGTACTTC
TRBV20-1,TRBJ1-1,-,-,CSARWGNRDTEAFF,TGCAGTGCTAGGTGGGGGAACAGGGACACTGAAGCTTTCTTT
TRBV7-8,TRBJ2-5,-,TRBD2,CASQLTSGQETQCF,TGTGCCAGCCAATTGACTAGCGGCCAAGAGACCCAGTGCTTC
TRBV5-1,TRBJ1-1,few,-,CASREDLVAEAFF,TGCGCCAGTAGGGAGGATTTAGTAGCTGAAGCTTTCTTT
TRBV29-1,TRBJ1-1,-,TRBD1,CSPPTGVGSEAFF,TGCAGCCCCCCCACAGGGGTAGGGAGTGAAGCTTTCTTT
TRBV10-3,TRBJ2-3,few,-,CAISGGSSTDTQYF,TGTGCCATCAGTGGCGGATCTAGCACAGATACGCAGTATTTT
TRBV12-3/TRBV12-4,TRBJ1-2,few,-,CASSSYEANYGYTF,TGTGCCAGCAGTTCATACGAGGCTAACTATGGCTACACCTTC
TRBV7-6,TRBJ2-7,-,-,CASSIQTAYEQYF,TGTGCCAGTAGTATCCAGACAGCCTACGAGCAGTACTTC
TRBV15,TRBJ2-7,-,TRBD1,CATSRVTGGDEQYF,TGTGCCACCAGCAGGGTGACAGGGGGCGACGAGCAGTACTTC
TRBV7-9,TRBJ1-2,-,TRBD1,CATADRGLAGYTF,TGTGCCACCGCGGACAGGGGGCTGGCTGGCTACACCTTC
TRBV20-1,TRBJ2-7,-,-,CSATQPGQIYEQYF,TGCAGTGCTACGCAGCCGGGACAAATTTACGAGCAGTACTTC